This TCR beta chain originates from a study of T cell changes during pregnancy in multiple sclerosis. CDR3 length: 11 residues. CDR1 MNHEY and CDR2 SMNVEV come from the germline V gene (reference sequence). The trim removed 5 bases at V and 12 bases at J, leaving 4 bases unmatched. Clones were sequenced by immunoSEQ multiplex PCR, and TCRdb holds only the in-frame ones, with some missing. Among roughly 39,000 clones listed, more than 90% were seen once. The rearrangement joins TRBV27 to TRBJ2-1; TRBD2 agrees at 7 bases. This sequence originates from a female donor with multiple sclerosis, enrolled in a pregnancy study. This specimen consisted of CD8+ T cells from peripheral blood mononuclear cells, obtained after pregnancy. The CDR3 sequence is CASSLGGRQFF. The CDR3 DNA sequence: TGTGCCAGCAGTCTGGGCGGGAGGCAGTTCTTC.